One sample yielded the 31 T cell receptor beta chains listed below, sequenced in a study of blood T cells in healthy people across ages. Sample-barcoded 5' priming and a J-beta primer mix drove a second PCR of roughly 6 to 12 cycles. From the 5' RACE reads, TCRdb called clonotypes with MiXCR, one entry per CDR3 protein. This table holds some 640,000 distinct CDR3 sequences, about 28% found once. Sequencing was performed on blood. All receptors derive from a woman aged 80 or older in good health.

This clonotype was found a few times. CDR3 bases: TGTGCCAGCAGGGATGAGGGCGTCTATGGCTACACCTTC. It specifies CASRDEGVYGYTF. J is TRBJ1-2 and V is TRBV6-1; D unclear. Germline CDR1 MNHNS, CDR2 SASEGT. The CDR3 has 13 amino acids. Trimming stripped 6 bases from V and 4 bases from J, with 12 bases between.

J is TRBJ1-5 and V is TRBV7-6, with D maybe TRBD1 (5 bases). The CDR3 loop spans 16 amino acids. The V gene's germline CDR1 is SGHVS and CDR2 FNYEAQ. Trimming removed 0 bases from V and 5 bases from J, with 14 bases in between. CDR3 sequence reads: CASSLASRDPDQPQHF. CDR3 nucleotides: TGTGCCAGCAGCTTAGCATCCCGGGACCCGGATCAGCCCCAGCATTTT. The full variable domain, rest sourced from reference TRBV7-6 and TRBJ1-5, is GAGVSQSPRYKVTKRGQDVALRCDPISGHVSLYWYRQALGQGPEFLTYFNYEAQQDKSGLPNDRFSAERPEGSISTLTIQRTEQRDSAMYRCASSLASRDPDQPQHFGDGTRLSIL.

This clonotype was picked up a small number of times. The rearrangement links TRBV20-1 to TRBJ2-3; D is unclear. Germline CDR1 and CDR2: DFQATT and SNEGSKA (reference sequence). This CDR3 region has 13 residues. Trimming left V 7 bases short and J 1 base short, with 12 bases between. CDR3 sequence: CSGGVLGTDTQYF. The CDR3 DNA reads TGCAGTGGTGGCGTCCTCGGCACAGATACGCAGTATTTT.

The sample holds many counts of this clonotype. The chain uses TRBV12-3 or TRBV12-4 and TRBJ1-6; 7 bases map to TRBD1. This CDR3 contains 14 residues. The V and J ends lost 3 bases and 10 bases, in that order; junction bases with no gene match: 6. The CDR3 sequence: CASSFFRGESPLHF. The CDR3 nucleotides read TGTGCCAGCAGTTTTTTCAGGGGGGAATCACCCCTCCACTTT.

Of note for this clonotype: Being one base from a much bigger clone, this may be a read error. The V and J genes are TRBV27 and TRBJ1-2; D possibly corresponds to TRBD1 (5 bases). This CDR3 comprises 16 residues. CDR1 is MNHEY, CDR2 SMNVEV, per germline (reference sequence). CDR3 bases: TGTGCCAGCAGTTCGGGTATCGGGACGGCTAACCATGGCTACACCTTC. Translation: CASSSGIGTANHGYTF.

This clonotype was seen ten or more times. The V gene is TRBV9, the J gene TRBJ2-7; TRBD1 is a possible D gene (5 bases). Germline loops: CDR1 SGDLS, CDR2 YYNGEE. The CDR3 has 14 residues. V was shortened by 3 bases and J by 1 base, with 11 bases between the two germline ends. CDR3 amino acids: CASSGGSGSYEQYF. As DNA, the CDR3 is TGTGCCAGCAGCGGGGGCAGTGGATCCTACGAGCAGTACTTC.

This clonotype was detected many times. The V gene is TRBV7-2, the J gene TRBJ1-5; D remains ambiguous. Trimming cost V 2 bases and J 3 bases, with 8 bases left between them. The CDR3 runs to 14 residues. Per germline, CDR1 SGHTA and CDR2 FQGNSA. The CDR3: CASSLSRPNQPQHF. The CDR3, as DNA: TGTGCCAGCAGCTTAAGTAGGCCCAATCAGCCCCAGCATTTT.

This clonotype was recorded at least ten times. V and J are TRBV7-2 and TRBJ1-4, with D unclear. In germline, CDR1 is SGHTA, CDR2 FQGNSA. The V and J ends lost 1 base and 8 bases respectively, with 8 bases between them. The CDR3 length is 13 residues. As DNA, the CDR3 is TGTGCCAGCAGCTTAGTGGCCGCGGAAAAACTGTTTTTT. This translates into CASSLVAAEKLFF.

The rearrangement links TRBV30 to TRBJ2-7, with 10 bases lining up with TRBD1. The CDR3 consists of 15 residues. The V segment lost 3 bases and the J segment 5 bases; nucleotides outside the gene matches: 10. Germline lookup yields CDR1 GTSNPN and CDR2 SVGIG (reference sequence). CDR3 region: CAWSGRQGAFHEQYF. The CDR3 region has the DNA TGTGCCTGGAGCGGAAGACAGGGGGCTTTCCACGAGCAGTACTTC.

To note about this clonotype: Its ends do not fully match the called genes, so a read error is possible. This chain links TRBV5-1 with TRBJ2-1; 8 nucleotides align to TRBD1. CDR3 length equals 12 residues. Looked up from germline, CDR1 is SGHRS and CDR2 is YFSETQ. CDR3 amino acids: CASSEDRESTCF. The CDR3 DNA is TGCGCCAGCAGTGAGGACAGGGAAAGCACTTGCTTC.

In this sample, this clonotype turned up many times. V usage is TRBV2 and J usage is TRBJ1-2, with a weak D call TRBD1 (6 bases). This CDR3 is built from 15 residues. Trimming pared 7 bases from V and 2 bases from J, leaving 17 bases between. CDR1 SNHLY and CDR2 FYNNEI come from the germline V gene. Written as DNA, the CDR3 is TGTGCCAGCATTAAAGAGGGGGTGGGGAACTATGGCTACACCTTC. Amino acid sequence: CASIKEGVGNYGYTF.

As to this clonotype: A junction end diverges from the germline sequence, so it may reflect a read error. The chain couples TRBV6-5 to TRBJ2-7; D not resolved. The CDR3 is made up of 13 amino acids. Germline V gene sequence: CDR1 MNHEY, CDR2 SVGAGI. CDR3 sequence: CASTLRSGQEQYF. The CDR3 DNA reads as TGCGCCAGCACTCTACGGTCCGGGCAAGAGCAGTACTTC.

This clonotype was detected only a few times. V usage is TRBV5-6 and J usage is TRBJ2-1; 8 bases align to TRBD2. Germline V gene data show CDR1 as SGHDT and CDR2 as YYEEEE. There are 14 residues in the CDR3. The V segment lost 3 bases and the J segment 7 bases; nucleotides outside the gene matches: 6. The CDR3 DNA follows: TGTGCCAGCAGCTGGTCGGTAGCGGGGAATGAGCAGTTCTTC. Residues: CASSWSVAGNEQFF.

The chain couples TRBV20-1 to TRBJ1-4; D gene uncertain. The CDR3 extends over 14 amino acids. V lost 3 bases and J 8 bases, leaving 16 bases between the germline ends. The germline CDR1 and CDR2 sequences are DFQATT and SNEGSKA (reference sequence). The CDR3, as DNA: TGCAGTGCTAGCGGTACCCTTATAAACGAAAAACTGTTTTTT. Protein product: CSASGTLINEKLFF.

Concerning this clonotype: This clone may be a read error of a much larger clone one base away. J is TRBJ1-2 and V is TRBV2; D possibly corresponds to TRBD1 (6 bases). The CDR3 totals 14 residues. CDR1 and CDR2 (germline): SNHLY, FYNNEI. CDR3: CVSSAAGESYGYTF. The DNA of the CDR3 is TGTGTCAGCAGTGCGGCAGGGGAGTCGTATGGCTACACCTTC.

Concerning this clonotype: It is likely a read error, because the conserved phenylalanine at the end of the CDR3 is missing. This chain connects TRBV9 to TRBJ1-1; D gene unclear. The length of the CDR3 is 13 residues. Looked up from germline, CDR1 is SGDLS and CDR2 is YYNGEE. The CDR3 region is CASSAEVTTEAFV. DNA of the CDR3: TGTGCCAGCAGCGCAGAGGTCACCACTGAGGCTTTCGTT.

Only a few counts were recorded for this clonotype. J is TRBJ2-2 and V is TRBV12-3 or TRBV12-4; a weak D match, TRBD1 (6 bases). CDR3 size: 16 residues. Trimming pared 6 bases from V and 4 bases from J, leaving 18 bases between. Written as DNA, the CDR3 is TGTGCCAGCAGGAGTCCCAGGGGCCGCGGCACCGGGGAGCTGTTTTTT. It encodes CASRSPRGRGTGELFF.

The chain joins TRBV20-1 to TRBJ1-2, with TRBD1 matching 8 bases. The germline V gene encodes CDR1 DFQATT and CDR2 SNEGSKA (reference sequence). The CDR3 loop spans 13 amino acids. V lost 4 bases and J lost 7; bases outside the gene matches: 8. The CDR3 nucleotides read TGCAGTGCTATTCATGGACAGGGCTTTGGCTACACCTTC. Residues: CSAIHGQGFGYTF.

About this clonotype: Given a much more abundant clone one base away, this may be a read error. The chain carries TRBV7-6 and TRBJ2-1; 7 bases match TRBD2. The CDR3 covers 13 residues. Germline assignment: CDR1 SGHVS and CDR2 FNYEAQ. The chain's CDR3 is CANSRAGYNEQFF. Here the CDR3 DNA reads TGTGCCAACAGCCGAGCGGGGTACAATGAGCAGTTCTTC.

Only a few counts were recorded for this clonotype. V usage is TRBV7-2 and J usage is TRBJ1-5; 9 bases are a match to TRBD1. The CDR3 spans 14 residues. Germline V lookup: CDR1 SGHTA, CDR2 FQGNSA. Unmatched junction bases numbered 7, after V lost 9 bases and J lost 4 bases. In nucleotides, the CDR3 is TGTGCCAGTAAGGAGGACAGGGGTAATCAGCCCCAGCATTTT. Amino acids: CASKEDRGNQPQHF.

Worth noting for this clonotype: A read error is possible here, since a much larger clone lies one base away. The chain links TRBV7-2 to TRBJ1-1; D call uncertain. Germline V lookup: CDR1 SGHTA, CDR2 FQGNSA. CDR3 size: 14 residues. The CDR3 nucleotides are TGTGCCTGCAGCCCCGAGTTTGCGAACACTGAAGCTTTCTTT. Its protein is CACSPEFANTEAFF.

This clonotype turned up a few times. CDR3 loop: CASSLDYRQGRNEKLFF. In DNA, the CDR3 is TGTGCCAGCAGCTTAGACTACAGACAGGGGAGAAATGAAAAACTGTTTTTT. J is TRBJ1-4 and V is TRBV7-2; 8 nucleotides match TRBD1. CDR3 length equals 17 residues. Germline V gene sequence: CDR1 SGHTA, CDR2 FQGNSA. J gave up 5 bases and V 1 base, and 9 bases lay outside the gene matches. Full variable domain (missing parts from reference TRBV7-2 and TRBJ1-4): GAGVSQSPSNKVTEKGKDVELRCDPISGHTALYWYRQSLGQGLEFLIYFQGNSAPDKSGLPSDRFSAERTGGSVSTLTIQRTQQEDSAVYLCASSLDYRQGRNEKLFFGSGTQLSVL.

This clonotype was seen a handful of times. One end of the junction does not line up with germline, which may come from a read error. The CDR3 nucleotides are TGCAGCGTTGAAGTTCTTGAAAAACGGTTTTTT. Its translation: CSVEVLEKRFF. The chain employs TRBV29-1 and TRBJ1-4, with unresolved D. This CDR3 has 11 amino acids. From germline, CDR1 is SQVTM and CDR2 ANQGSEA.

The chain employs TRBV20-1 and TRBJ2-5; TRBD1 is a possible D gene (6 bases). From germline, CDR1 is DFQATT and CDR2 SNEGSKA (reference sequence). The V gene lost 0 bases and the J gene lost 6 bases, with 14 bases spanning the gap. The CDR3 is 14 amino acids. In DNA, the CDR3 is TGCAGTGCTAGAGACAGGGGTGGGTGGAAGACCCAGTACTTC. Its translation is CSARDRGGWKTQYF.

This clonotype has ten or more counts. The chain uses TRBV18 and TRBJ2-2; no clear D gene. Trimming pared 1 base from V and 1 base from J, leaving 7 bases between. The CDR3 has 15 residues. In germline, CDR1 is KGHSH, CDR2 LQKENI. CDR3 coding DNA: TGTGCCAGCTCACCACTCGACCAGAACACCGGGGAGCTGTTTTTT. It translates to CASSPLDQNTGELFF.

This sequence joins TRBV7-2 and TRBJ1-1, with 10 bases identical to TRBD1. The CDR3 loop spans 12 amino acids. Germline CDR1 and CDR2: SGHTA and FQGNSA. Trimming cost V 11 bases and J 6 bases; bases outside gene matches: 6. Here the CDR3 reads CARAGQGPEAFF. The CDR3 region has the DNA TGTGCCCGTGCGGGACAGGGGCCTGAAGCTTTCTTT.

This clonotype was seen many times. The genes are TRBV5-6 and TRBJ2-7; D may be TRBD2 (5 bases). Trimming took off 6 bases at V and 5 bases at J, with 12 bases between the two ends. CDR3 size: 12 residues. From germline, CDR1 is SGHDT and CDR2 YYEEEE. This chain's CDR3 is CASTRAGNEQYF. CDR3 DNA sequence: TGTGCCAGCACCCGGGCCGGGAACGAGCAGTACTTC.

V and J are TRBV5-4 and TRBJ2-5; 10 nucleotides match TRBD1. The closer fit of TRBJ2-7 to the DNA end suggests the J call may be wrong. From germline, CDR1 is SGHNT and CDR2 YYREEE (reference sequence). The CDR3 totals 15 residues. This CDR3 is CASSSRQGAHDEQYF. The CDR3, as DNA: TGTGCCAGCAGCTCGAGACAGGGGGCGCATGACGAGCAGTACTTC.

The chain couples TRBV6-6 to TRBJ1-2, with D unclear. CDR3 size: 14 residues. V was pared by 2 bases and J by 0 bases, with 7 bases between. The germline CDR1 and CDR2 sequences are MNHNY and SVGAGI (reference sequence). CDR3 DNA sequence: TGTGCCAGCAGTTACCAGGAAGCTAACTATGGCTACACCTTC. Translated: CASSYQEANYGYTF.

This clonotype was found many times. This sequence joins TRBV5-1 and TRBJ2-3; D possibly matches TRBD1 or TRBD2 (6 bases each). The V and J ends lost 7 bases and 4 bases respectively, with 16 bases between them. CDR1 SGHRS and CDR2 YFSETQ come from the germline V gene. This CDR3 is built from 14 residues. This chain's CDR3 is CASRGTAGADTQYF. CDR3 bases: TGCGCCAGCCGGGGGACGGCAGGGGCAGATACGCAGTATTTT.

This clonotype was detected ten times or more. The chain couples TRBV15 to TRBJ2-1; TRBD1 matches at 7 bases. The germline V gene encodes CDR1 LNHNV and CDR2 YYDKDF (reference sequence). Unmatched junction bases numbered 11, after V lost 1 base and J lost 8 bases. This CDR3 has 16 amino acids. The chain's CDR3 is CATSRGGRDRVHEQFF. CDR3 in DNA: TGTGCCACCAGCAGAGGGGGTCGAGACAGGGTACATGAGCAGTTCTTC.